This T cell receptor beta chain came from a study of vaccination and CD4 T cells after COVID-19 (dated by TCRdb to between 2021 and 2024). Background on the whole study: Convalescent patients had a positive SARS-CoV-2 result on nasal swab PCR, and of these patients, some ten had mild disease and one had severe disease. Culture stimuli were overlapping spike peptide pools from SARS-CoV-2 and from the common cold coronaviruses HCoV-NL63, HCoV-OC43 and HCoV-229E. In the convalescent cohort there were six males and four females, among whom were two Hispanic individuals, seven Caucasians, two Asians and one multiracial person. As controls, cultures received a CEFX viral epitope pool (the positive control), an HIV-1 Nef peptide pool (the negative control), or no peptide at all. Participants received two doses of either the Pfizer-BioNTech BNT162b2 vaccine (n=8) or the Moderna mRNA-1273 vaccine (n=2). The spike-specific CD4+ TCR repertoire was compared before and after mRNA vaccination in 10 to 11 COVID-19 convalescent patients and a handful of infection-naive healthy vaccine recipients. Post-vaccine blood samples were taken a median of around 70 days after the second vaccine dose, with a range of 14 to 241 days. Post-COVID blood samples from convalescent patients were collected a median of around 100 days after diagnosis, with a range of roughly 30 to 170 days. Paper-wide results and their limitations: The number of convalescent patients in the study was relatively small, and the study did not examine early timepoints following natural infection. In convalescent patients, nearly all vaccine-specific clones (304 of 307) were found to be mono-reactive for SARS-CoV-2 spike rather than cross-reactive with common cold coronaviruses. Among the post-vaccine SARS-CoV-2-reactive clones in convalescent patients, a median about 87% showed up only after vaccination, which suggests vaccine-specific priming. The median count of SARS-CoV-2-reactive clonotypes went up from approximately 20 after infection to 30 to 40 after vaccination, although the change was not significant.

Including the terminal cysteine and phenylalanine, the CDR3 comprises 12 residues. The kept DNA is CDR3 alone, 36 bases in frame from the first base. V is pared back by 2 bases and J by 1 base, with 2 bases lying between the germline termini. On this clonotype: Its antigen has not been determined. Base-call qualities are not available, and no considerably larger clone is one nucleotide away.

Library preparation used PCR. TCR sequencing of DNA from cultured CD4+ T cells used the Oncomine TCR Beta short-read assay at the Johns Hopkins FTIC core. The QIAamp micro DNA kit was used to extract genomic DNA from the cultured CD4+ T cells. Oncomine TCR Beta libraries from cultured CD4+ T cells were pooled with unique dual indexes and sequenced on an Illumina iSeq 100. The original pipeline was this. Non-productive sequences were filtered out, and CDR3s that did not start with C, did not end with F or W, or were shorter than 7 amino acids were discarded. The MANAFEST web application identified antigen-specific clonotypes by comparing peptide-stimulated wells against reference wells and other culture wells. Positive clones required FDR below 0.05, an odds ratio above 5, and productive frequency above 0.1% in at least two of three replicate wells. Cross-reactive clonotypes were defined as significantly expanded in both SARS-CoV-2 spike wells and at least one common cold coronavirus spike condition. Using R version 3.6.1, CDR3 homology was evaluated through Levenshtein distances (stringdist) along with unrooted phylogenetic trees (ape). Through fastp at Q25 and MiXCR, TCRdb rebuilt clones from the public reads, retaining in-frame beta chains. Each record represents a unique CDR3 protein, reported with the most common genes and DNA among its rows. The V and J calls follow TCRdb's processing rather than the paper's. This sample holds 10,000 or so distinct CDR3 sequences; over 55% were observed only once. The ten largest clones take up roughly 14% of the sample.

The treatment or condition tag for this specimen amounts to: roughly ten-day PBMC culture with coronavirus spike peptide pools or control peptides (ViraFEST assay). The ViraFEST assay was used in the study, in which antigen-specific T cells were expanded with peptide pools and expanded clonotypes were subsequently identified by TCR sequencing. The convalescent patients' positive SARS-CoV-2 PCR tests fell between March and December 2020, which was before the Alpha, Beta and Delta variants emerged in the United States. About 2 million PBMCs per well were cultured in IMDM with approximately 5% human AB serum and 8.5 to 10 IU/ml IL-2, plus 10 ug/ml peptide pools. On days 3 and 7, half of the culture medium was replaced with fresh IL-2-containing medium. After around 10 days of culture, CD4+ T cells were isolated by negative selection with the EasySep CD4+ T cell isolation kit. Ficoll-Paque Plus gradient centrifugation was used to isolate PBMCs from whole blood, and the isolated PBMCs were then either used fresh or cryopreserved at -140C. Culture conditions were generally each tested in triplicate wells.

Sequencing used CD4+ T cells from blood, cultured in vitro. This receptor was identified in a human donor who had recovered from COVID-19. This chain is built from TRBV12-3 or TRBV12-4 and TRBJ1-2; too little of a D gene remains to name it. The CDR3 corresponds to CASSLHNYGYTF. DNA sequence: TGTGCCAGCAGTTTACATAACTATGGCTACACCTTC.